This T cell receptor (beta chain) was retrieved from a study of blood T cell repertoires in COVID-19. Study as a whole: Nucleic acid was either cDNA or gDNA, and it came from T cells, B-cell-depleted T cells, or PBMCs.

In the source study's methods: Amplification with reference gene primers provided the estimates of nucleated cell counts. Clones were sequenced by immunoSEQ multiplex PCR, and TCRdb holds only the in-frame ones, with some missing. The DNA gave D and trimming, while V, J and clone size come from that table. Of 270,000 or so clones in the sample, around 89% were seen once. V gave up 4 bases and J gave up 0 bases, with 12 bases separating them. The germline CDR1 and CDR2 sequences are MNHEY and SMNVEV (reference sequence). This CDR3 contains 15 residues. J is TRBJ1-2 and V is TRBV27; weak D call: TRBD1 (5 bases). Sequenced material: peripheral blood. This clonotype was obtained from a man aged 35 to 55 with acute or convalescent COVID-19. CDR3 bases: TGTGCCAGCAGTTCTAGACAGCCTGCTAACTATGGCTACACCTTC. It translates to CASSSRQPANYGYTF.